The rows below give T cell receptor beta chains drawn from one sample of a study of T-cell reconstitution after alpha-beta-depleted transplantation in children. One entry per CDR3 protein results from TCRdb running MiXCR on the PCR reads. Of around 410,000 distinct CDR3 sequences listed, 11% are singletons. The sample in question was PBMCs from the stem cell graft donor, obtained from the stem cell graft. The receptors shown here come from a human donor who donated a stem cell graft to a child with acute myeloid leukemia. Both conserved end residues are part of each CDR3. A D gene is named only where the DNA matches it firmly. A clone size is listed for some rows: how often the clone was seen (once, few, many), or a class if it is expanded.

TRBD2	.	TRBV2	TRBJ2-2	CASRLLGASGGAYTGELFF	TGTGCCAGCCGACTCTTAGGGGCTAGCGGGGGGGCATACACCGGGGAGCTGTTTTTT
TRBD2	.	TRBV20-1	TRBJ2-3	CSASRGGLAGAKADTQYF	TGCAGTGCTAGTCGGGGGGGACTAGCGGGGGCCAAAGCAGATACGCAGTATTTT
TRBD2	few	TRBV4-2	TRBJ2-3	CASSQDTATSGGLTPSTDTQYF	TGTGCCAGCAGCCAAGATACCGCGACTAGCGGGGGGTTAACTCCCAGCACAGATACGCAGTATTTT
TRBD2	many	TRBV18	TRBJ2-7	CASSPRTSGSSEQYF	TGTGCCAGCTCACCGCGGACTAGCGGGAGTTCCGAGCAGTACTTC
TRBD2	many	TRBV3-1	TRBJ2-1	CATSPVGLVQNEQFF	TGTGCCACCTCTCCGGTGGGACTAGTTCAAAATGAGCAGTTCTTC
TRBD2	.	TRBV20-1	TRBJ2-3	CSASPPSGSVPSSTDTQYF	TGCAGTGCTAGTCCGCCTAGCGGGAGCGTACCCTCTAGCACAGATACGCAGTATTTT
.	.	TRBV11-2	TRBJ1-1	CASTRRGEAFF	TGTGCCAGCACCCGGAGGGGAGAAGCTTTCTTT
TRBD2	many	TRBV29-1	TRBJ2-5	CSVGGRVDGQETQYF	TGCAGCGTCGGGGGGAGAGTGGATGGCCAAGAGACCCAGTACTTC
.	many	TRBV5-1	TRBJ1-5	CASSLGTSSNQPQHF	TGCGCCAGCAGCTTGGGGACAAGTAGCAATCAGCCCCAGCATTTT
TRBD2	many	TRBV15	TRBJ2-1	CATSREGLALNEQFF	TGTGCCACCAGCAGAGAGGGACTAGCTTTGAATGAGCAGTTCTTC
.	.	TRBV9	TRBJ2-3	CASSTSMGPDTQYF	TGTGCCAGCAGCACAAGTATGGGCCCAGATACGCAGTATTTT
.	few	TRBV29-1	TRBJ2-4	CSAIKQAGNIQYF	TGCAGCGCAATAAAACAGGCTGGAAACATTCAGTACTTC
TRBD1	.	TRBV7-9	TRBJ2-1	CASSITRDRAYNEQFF	TGTGCCAGCAGCATAACCCGGGACAGGGCCTACAATGAGCAGTTCTTC
.	once	TRBV19	TRBJ1-1	CASSTYWGGNTEAFF	TGTGCCAGTAGTACCTACTGGGGGGGGAACACTGAAGCTTTCTTT
TRBD2	many	TRBV29-1	TRBJ2-7	CSVEEGTSGIEQYF	TGCAGCGTTGAAGAAGGGACTAGCGGGATCGAGCAGTACTTC
.	few	TRBV5-5	TRBJ2-1	CASSGSGPSYNEQFF	TGTGCCAGCAGCGGCAGCGGGCCCTCCTACAATGAGCAGTTCTTC
.	.	TRBV29-1	TRBJ2-1	CSVVGLAGEQFF	TGCAGCGTTGTAGGTCTAGCCGGTGAGCAGTTCTTC
.	.	TRBV12-3/TRBV12-4	TRBJ1-5	CASTGSGFGGGNQPQHF	TGTGCCAGCACAGGGTCGGGGTTCGGGGGAGGCAATCAGCCCCAGCATTTT
TRBD2	few	TRBV5-4	TRBJ2-5	CASSLLLAGGQETQYF	TGTGCCAGCAGCTTGCTACTAGCGGGGGGGCAAGAGACCCAGTACTTC
TRBD1	.	TRBV3-1	TRBJ2-5	CASSRRQGTVETQYF	TGTGCCAGCAGCCGTAGACAGGGGACGGTGGAGACCCAGTACTTC
.	medium-sized	TRBV10-2	TRBJ2-2	CASSANTGELFF	TGCGCCAGCAGTGCGAACACCGGGGAGCTGTTTTTT
.	.	TRBV7-2	TRBJ2-5	CASSSLGRIETQYF	TGTGCCAGCAGCTCCCTCGGAAGGATAGAGACCCAGTACTTC
.	.	TRBV14	TRBJ2-7	CASSPVIGAEQYF	TGTGCCAGCAGCCCAGTAATTGGGGCCGAGCAGTACTTC
.	many	TRBV7-2	TRBJ1-1	CASSQRRQYTEAFF	TGTGCCAGCAGCCAAAGGCGGCAGTACACTGAAGCTTTCTTT
.	few	TRBV21-1	TRBJ2-6	CASESWDRVTGANVLTF	TGTGCCAGCGAATCTTGGGACAGGGTCACTGGGGCCAACGTCCTGACTTTC
.	few	TRBV7-9	TRBJ2-2	CASSPSNAGPNTGELFF	TGTGCCAGCAGCCCTTCGAACGCGGGACCGAACACCGGGGAGCTGTTTTTT
.	few	TRBV11-2	TRBJ2-5	CASSSPTETQYF	TGTGCCAGCAGCTCTCCAACAGAGACCCAGTACTTC
TRBD2	.	TRBV6-1	TRBJ2-2	CASPVSGKDPLANTGELFF	TGTGCCAGCCCCGTTAGCGGGAAGGACCCCCTCGCGAACACCGGGGAGCTGTTTTTT
.	.	TRBV25-1	TRBJ1-1	CASSEFFKEEAFF	TGTGCCAGCAGTGAATTCTTTAAGGAAGAAGCTTTCTTT
.	.	TRBV5-8	TRBJ2-5	CASSLRQLQETQYF	TGTGCCAGCAGCTTGAGGCAGCTCCAAGAGACCCAGTACTTC
TRBD1	few	TRBV18	TRBJ1-3	CASSTDRARGNTIYF	TGTGCCAGCTCAACGGACAGGGCAAGAGGAAACACCATATATTTT
TRBD2	many	TRBV5-1	TRBJ2-2	CASSPRPSGGELFF	TGCGCCAGCAGCCCGAGACCTAGCGGCGGGGAGCTGTTTTTT
.	.	TRBV3-1	TRBJ2-2	CASSQVRASRTGELFF	TGTGCCAGCAGCCAAGTAAGGGCTAGCCGCACCGGGGAGCTGTTTTTT
TRBD1	.	TRBV6-2/TRBV6-3	TRBJ1-5	CASSFLFRDRGSNQPQHF	TGTGCCAGCAGTTTTCTATTCCGGGACAGGGGGAGCAATCAGCCCCAGCATTTT
.	few	TRBV6-2/TRBV6-3	TRBJ2-5	CASSPGDGKIETQYF	TGTGCCAGCAGTCCCGGGGACGGGAAAATAGAGACCCAGTACTTC
.	.	TRBV4-1	TRBJ1-2	CASSPPVRGQNYGYTF	TGCGCCAGCAGCCCCCCAGTTAGGGGACAAAACTATGGCTACACCTTC
.	.	TRBV6-1	TRBJ1-2	CASRDDSLYGYTF	TGTGCCAGCAGGGACGACAGCCTCTATGGCTACACCTTC
TRBD1	few	TRBV12-3/TRBV12-4	TRBJ1-2	CASTQDRVGYTF	TGTGCCAGCACCCAGGACAGGGTTGGCTACACCTTC
.	.	TRBV5-1	TRBJ1-4	CASSLQGNSGGERLFF	TGCGCCAGCAGCTTGCAGGGCAACTCCGGCGGTGAAAGACTGTTTTTT
.	.	TRBV20-1	TRBJ1-2	CSARGPGNYGYTF	TGCAGTGCTAGAGGCCCAGGGAACTATGGCTACACCTTC
TRBD1	many	TRBV7-8	TRBJ1-5	CASSRDSYSNQPQHF	TGTGCCAGCAGCCGGGACAGTTATAGCAATCAGCCCCAGCATTTT
TRBD1	few	TRBV7-8	TRBJ1-1	CASSGRQGENTEAFF	TGTGCCAGCAGCGGAAGACAGGGAGAGAACACTGAAGCTTTCTTT